This TCR beta chain derives from a study of human T cells and chemical hapten exposure. Study information: TCR yield per sample varied, mainly due to pooled library volumes.

There are 12 residues in the CDR3. Germline CDR1 SSHAT, CDR2 FNYEAQ (reference sequence). V gave up 4 bases and J gave up 8 bases, with 9 bases separating them. Time point given: patch test 2, 6 weeks after DPC sensitization. Treatment meaning: therapeutic diphenylcyclopropenone sensitization with weekly scalp DPC. TCRdb passed the RACE reads through MiXCR, listing each CDR3 protein once. The repertoire holds some 79,000 distinct CDR3 sequences, less than 11% seen once, with more than 4% in the top ten. The sample here was whole blood, taken in connection with sensitization to the hapten diphenylcyclopropenone (DPC). The rearrangement joins TRBV7-7 to TRBJ2-1; D remains ambiguous. The TCR originated in a woman between 50 and 59 years old with alopecia areata. Some clones in this sample may be carry-over from other donors' samples. The CDR3 reads CASSSRSDEQFF. In DNA form, the CDR3 reads TGTGCCAGCAGCTCACGTTCGGATGAGCAGTTCTTC.